This T cell receptor (beta chain) came from a study of OX40 agonist ivuxolimab in advanced cancers. Some background on the complete study: The costimulatory receptor OX40 (CD134) was targeted by ivuxolimab, a fully human IgG2 agonistic monoclonal antibody. Partial responses were achieved by three dose-escalation patients, of whom one had hepatocellular carcinoma and two had cutaneous melanoma. Peripheral TCRbeta sequencing aimed to test whether ivuxolimab altered TCR sequence diversity and caused clonal T-cell expansion. In the dose-escalation cohort, approximately 82% of patients were male, and the mean age was around 60 years, with a range of about 23 to 85. Of the roughly 52 dose-escalation patients, hepatocellular carcinoma was present in about 20, melanoma in around 15, renal cell carcinoma in 9 and head and neck cancer in 9. The paper reports the monotherapy dose-escalation portion (N = 52 patients) of the phase I ivuxolimab trial. Intravenous ivuxolimab was administered to patients every 2 weeks at six dose levels: 0.01, 0.1, 0.3, 1.5, 3 and 10 mg/kg. Patients were allowed to have had prior anti-PD-1, anti-PD-L1 or anti-CTLA-4 therapy, and approximately 40% of the dose-escalation patients had been treated with checkpoint inhibitors.

Overall study results and their limits: Partial responders in the 0.1-3.0 mg/kg groups had among the lowest normalized peripheral clonal expansion, especially among CD8+ T cells. The antigen specificity of the clonally expanded peripheral T cells was not determined. Clonal expansion of both CD4+ and CD8+ blood T cells was observed from baseline to week 6 at doses 0.1 to 3.0 mg/kg. Low levels of normalized T-cell clonal expansion were also seen in some patients who did not respond. After ivuxolimab, more expanded clones were found on average in CD8+ T cells than in CD4+ T cells.

In regard to this clone: Its antigen is unknown. No much larger clone is present one base from it, and per-base qualities are unavailable.

CDR1 and CDR2 were assigned from the germline V gene as WSHSY and SAAADI. The CDR3 covers 12 residues, taking in both the cysteine and the phenylalanine. The only DNA kept is the CDR3, 36 bases in frame from the first base. Germline trimming amounts to 7 bases on V and 6 bases on J, with 5 as the count of junction bases outside the gene matches. Genomic DNA was extracted from sorted cells for sequencing of the TCRbeta CDR3 region. The immunoSEQ Assay was used to sequence the TCRbeta CDR3 regions. TCRdb holds this immuneACCESS table with in-frame rearrangements only. Some clones are missing; in checked studies, unresolved V genes explain under half, and the rest has no known cause. In all, the sample holds around 60,000 clones, and about 88% of those were seen once. About 3% of the sample is in the top ten clones. The trial excluded patients who had a history of autoimmune disease or who were on systemic immunosuppression. Peripheral blood for TCR sequencing was collected from all dose cohorts at baseline, on cycle 4 day 1, and on cycle 7 day 1. Samples were obtained from an open-label, multicenter, first-in-human phase I dose-escalation trial of ivuxolimab. Adults with locally advanced or metastatic melanoma, renal cell carcinoma, hepatocellular carcinoma or head and neck squamous cell carcinoma were enrolled in the trial. CD4+ and CD8+ T cells were sorted separately from peripheral blood before TCR sequencing.

The rearrangement combines TRBV10-2 with TRBJ2-7; TRBD2 fits 8 bases in the junction. The specimen was CD4+ or CD8+ T cells sorted from blood, collected in a trial of the OX40 agonist ivuxolimab. This clonotype was sampled from an adult with an advanced solid tumor such as melanoma, head and neck, liver or kidney cancer. The CDR3 protein is CASKTSVLEQYF. At the DNA level, the sequence is TGCGCCAGCAAGACTAGCGTCCTCGAGCAGTACTTC.